One and the same sample provided the 11 T cell receptor beta chains below, sequenced in a study of T cells in Graves' hyperthyroidism and ophthalmopathy. Amplification of TCR beta CDR3 regions was performed using RNA transcripts as template. Using the HTBI primer set, a first-round RT-PCR was run on the TCR CDR3. MiXCR, run by TCRdb on the multiplex PCR reads, gives a single entry per CDR3 protein. The sample shows 300,000 to 450,000 distinct CDR3 sequences, about 14% of them seen only once. The sample comprised blood. These receptor sequences come from a woman in her fifties or sixties with Graves' hyperthyroidism.

This clonotype was observed a few times. V usage is TRBV3-1 and J usage is TRBJ2-1; 10 nucleotides line up with TRBD2. CDR1 and CDR2 from the germline V gene are LGHDT and YNNKEL (reference sequence). J was trimmed by 7 bases and V by 8 bases; bases with no gene match: 8. This CDR3 spans 14 amino acids. Here the CDR3 reads CASGSSGSRNEQFF. The DNA for the CDR3 is TGTGCCAGCGGGTCTAGCGGGAGTCGGAATGAGCAGTTCTTC.

The chain carries TRBV7-9 and TRBJ2-7; D might be TRBD1 (6 bases). The CDR3 extends over 15 amino acids. Germline CDR1 is SEHNR and CDR2 is FQNEAQ (reference sequence). V lost 5 bases to trimming and J lost 2 bases, with 16 bases between them. In DNA, the CDR3 is TGTGCCAGCAGCCTAAACAGGGACCCTACCTACGAGCAGTACTTC. It translates to CASSLNRDPTYEQYF.

This chain uses TRBV14 with TRBJ1-2; perhaps TRBD1 as D (5 bases). CDR3 length: 15 residues. Trimming took 2 bases from V and 3 from J, leaving 13 bases between them. CDR1 SGHDN and CDR2 FVKESK come from the germline V gene. This CDR3 reads CASSQSLGHHYGYTF. The CDR3 region has the DNA TGTGCCAGCAGCCAAAGCCTAGGACACCACTATGGCTACACCTTC.

This clonotype was counted only a few times. The chain couples TRBV18 to TRBJ2-5; no reliable D call. Trimming took 1 base from V and 5 from J, leaving 5 bases between them. CDR1 and CDR2 (germline): KGHSH, LQKENI. The CDR3 length is 12 residues. The CDR3 coding sequence is TGTGCCAGCTCACCACTTACGGAGACCCAGTACTTC. It translates to CASSPLTETQYF.

The table lists this clonotype with many counts. The J gene is TRBJ2-1, the V gene TRBV28; the match to TRBD2 covers 10 bases. V lost 5 bases, J lost 7 bases, and 11 bases stayed unmatched. The CDR3 covers 16 residues. Per the germline V gene, CDR1 is MDHEN and CDR2 is SYDVKM. CDR3 DNA: TGTGCCAGCAGTACGCTGGCTAGCGGGAGAGTAAATGAGCAGTTCTTC. This sequence encodes CASSTLASGRVNEQFF.

The table lists this clonotype with many counts. The rearrangement links TRBV5-1 to TRBJ2-5; 7 bases align to TRBD1. Germline CDR1 SGHRS, CDR2 YFSETQ. This CDR3 region has 14 residues. V shed 5 bases and J 5 bases; nucleotides not matched to a gene: 9. CDR3 DNA: TGCGCCAGCAGTATCGGACAGGATGGGGAGACCCAGTACTTC. Encoded protein: CASSIGQDGETQYF. Filled out from reference TRBV5-1 and TRBJ2-5, the complete variable domain reads KAGVTQTPRYLIKTRGQQVTLSCSPISGHRSVSWYQQTPGQGLQFLFEYFSETQRNKGNFPGRFSGRQFSNSRSEMNVSTLELGDSALYLCASSIGQDGETQYFGPGTRLLVL.

This clonotype has a count of ten or more. V and J are TRBV6-1 and TRBJ2-3; 10 positions agree with TRBD2. CDR3 size: 15 residues. Germline V lookup: CDR1 MNHNS, CDR2 SASEGT. J was trimmed by 7 bases and V by 4 bases; bases with no gene match: 8. CDR3 region: CASSGLAGDVNTQYF. Here the CDR3 DNA reads TGTGCCAGCAGTGGCCTAGCGGGAGATGTAAATACGCAGTATTTT.

This clonotype appeared many times. J is TRBJ2-5 and V is TRBV7-8; 7 nucleotides match TRBD2. The germline V gene has CDR1 SGHVS and CDR2 FQNEAQ. The CDR3 is 17 amino acids. The J segment lost 4 bases and the V segment lost 1 base, leaving 12 bases of the junction unmatched. CDR3 in amino acids: CASSLGVIAGAGETQYF. In DNA form, the CDR3 reads TGTGCCAGCAGCTTAGGAGTCATCGCGGGAGCAGGAGAGACCCAGTACTTC.

This clonotype has ten or more counts. The chain recombines TRBV7-9 with TRBJ2-3; tentatively, D is TRBD2 (6 bases). The germline V gene has CDR1 SEHNR and CDR2 FQNEAQ (reference sequence). The CDR3 length is 13 residues. V was clipped by 8 bases and J by 2 bases, with 11 bases between them. This CDR3 is CASGTPYTDTQYF. In DNA, the CDR3 is TGTGCCAGCGGGACTCCATACACAGATACGCAGTATTTT.

In its sample, this clonotype was seen many times. This chain uses TRBV20-1 with TRBJ2-1, with D tentatively TRBD1 or TRBD2 (7 bases each). The CDR3 spans 12 residues. In germline, CDR1 is DFQATT, CDR2 SNEGSKA (reference sequence). The CDR3 nucleotides read TGCGCCGGAGGGAGGGGGCCAAATGAGCAGTTCTTC. Protein: CAGGRGPNEQFF.

V and J are TRBV9 and TRBJ2-3; 9 nucleotides align to TRBD2. J gave up 1 base and V 3 bases, and 12 bases lay outside the gene matches. Germline-derived CDR1 and CDR2 are SGDLS and YYNGEE. There are 18 residues in the CDR3. CDR3 loop: CASSATTVAGERTDTQYF. In DNA form, the CDR3 reads TGTGCCAGCAGCGCGACGACCGTAGCGGGAGAGCGCACAGATACGCAGTATTTT.